This T cell receptor (beta chain) was sequenced during a study of radiotherapy plus CTLA-4 blockade in lung cancer. Per germline, CDR1 MDHEN and CDR2 SYDVKM. This CDR3 spans 16 amino acids. V lost 5 bases, J lost 3 bases, and 12 bases stayed unmatched. Data came from immunoSEQ multiplex PCR; TCRdb stores just in-frame clones and leaves some out. The data show 50,000 to 65,000 clones, with 77% seen just once and 2% to 2.5% held by the top ten. The sequencing here drew on peripheral blood, taken from a patient treated with radiotherapy plus ipilimumab. V gene TRBV28 combines with J gene TRBJ2-7; 8 positions match TRBD1. The receptor comes from a human donor with non-small cell lung cancer whose response to radiotherapy plus ipilimumab could not be evaluated. CDR3 in DNA: TGTGCCAGCAGTGCCGAGGGGGACAGGAGACTCTACGAGCAGTACTTC. Translated: CASSAEGDRRLYEQYF. Supplemented by reference TRBV28 and TRBJ2-7, the full variable domain reads DVKVTQSSRYLVKRTGEKVFLECVQDMDHENMFWYRQDPGLGLRLIYFSYDVKMKEKGDIPEGYSVSREKKERFSLILESASTNQTSMYLCASSAEGDRRLYEQYFGPGTRLTVT.